This T cell receptor (beta chain) was recovered during a study of regulatory T cells in long-lasting Graves disease. Time point meaning: newly diagnosed GD, antithyroid drugs for less than 3 months. Isolated PBMC RNA provided the starting material for the TCR library. This clonotype was observed at least ten times. Its antigen is unidentified. The study's findings and limits: Persistent-disease Graves' patients showed less TCR diversity than new cases. TRBV28, TRBJ1-2 and TRBJ2-5 emerged as the favored segments in persistent disease.

CDR3 regions were amplified by Arm-PCR using iRepertoire HTBI primers to build TCR beta libraries. TCRdb re-derived calls from the multiplex PCR reads in MiXCR, one entry per CDR3 protein. The sample lists about 420,000 distinct CDR3 sequences, roughly 15% occurring once. This CDR3 spans 13 amino acids. Deletions cut 4 bases from V and 1 base from J, with 9 bases between. From germline, CDR1 is SGHRS and CDR2 YFSETQ. The sample also formed part of further work on T cells in Graves' hyperthyroidism and ophthalmopathy. That investigation notes: Those patients with uncontrolled infection, other autoimmune disease, pregnancy or lactation were excluded. The model made its ophthalmopathy prediction, and onset followed a median about 6 months later.

The sequence was collected from a woman between 18 and 29 years old with Graves disease. The chain uses TRBV5-1 and TRBJ2-7; maybe TRBD2 (6 bases). Sequencing used peripheral blood mononuclear cells (PBMCs), obtained at new diagnosis, from a patient treated with antithyroid drugs. The CDR3 reads CASSRRVSYEQYF. For the CDR3, the DNA is TGCGCCAGCAGCAGGAGGGTTTCCTACGAGCAGTACTTC.